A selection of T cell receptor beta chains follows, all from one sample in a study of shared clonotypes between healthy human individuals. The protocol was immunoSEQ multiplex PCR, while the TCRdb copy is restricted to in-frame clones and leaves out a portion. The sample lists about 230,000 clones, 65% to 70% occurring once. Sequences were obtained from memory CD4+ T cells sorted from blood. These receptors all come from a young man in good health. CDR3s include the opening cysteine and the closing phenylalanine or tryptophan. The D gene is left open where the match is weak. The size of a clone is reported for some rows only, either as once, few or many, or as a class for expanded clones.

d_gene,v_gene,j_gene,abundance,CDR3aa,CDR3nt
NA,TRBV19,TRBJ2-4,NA,CASSIRGLNKNIQYF,TGTGCCAGTAGTATCCGGGGGCTTAACAAAAACATTCAGTACTTC
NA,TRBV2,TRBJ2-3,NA,CASSELQITDTQYF,TGTGCCAGCAGTGAATTACAGATCACAGATACGCAGTATTTT
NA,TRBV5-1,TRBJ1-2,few,CASSLAQGIYGYTF,TGCGCCAGCAGCTTGGCCCAGGGGATCTATGGCTACACCTTC
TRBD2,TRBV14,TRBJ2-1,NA,CASSPRGSGRNEQFF,TGTGCCAGCAGCCCTCGGGGTAGCGGGAGAAATGAGCAGTTCTTC
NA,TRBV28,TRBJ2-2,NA,CASSGRIFNTGELFF,TGTGCCAGCAGCGGGAGAATTTTTAACACCGGGGAGCTGTTTTTT
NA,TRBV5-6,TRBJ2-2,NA,CASSLEGFGELFF,TGTGCCAGCAGCTTGGAGGGCTTCGGGGAGCTGTTTTTT
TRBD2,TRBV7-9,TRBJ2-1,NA,CASSSWGTSGRDEQFF,TGTGCCAGCAGCTCATGGGGTACTAGCGGGAGAGATGAGCAGTTCTTC
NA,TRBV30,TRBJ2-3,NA,CAWSELAITDTQYF,TGTGCCTGGAGTGAGCTAGCGATTACAGATACGCAGTATTTT
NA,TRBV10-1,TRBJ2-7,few,CASRTSPYEQYF,TGCGCCAGCAGAACCTCACCCTACGAGCAGTACTTC
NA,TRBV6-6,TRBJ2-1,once,CASSYSGGIYNEQFF,TGTGCCAGCAGTTACTCGGGCGGGATATACAATGAGCAGTTCTTC
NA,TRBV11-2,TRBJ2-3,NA,CASSLFAGQPTDTQYF,TGTGCCAGCAGCTTATTCGCGGGACAGCCCACAGATACGCAGTATTTT
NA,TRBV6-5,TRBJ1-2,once,CASSGVGPTSDGYTF,TGTGCCAGCAGTGGCGTAGGACCGACCTCAGATGGCTACACCTTC
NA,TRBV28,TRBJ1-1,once,CASSNQGNTEAFF,TGTGCCAGCAGCAACCAGGGCAACACTGAAGCTTTCTTT
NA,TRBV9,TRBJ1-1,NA,CASSVDSAYNTEAFF,TGTGCCAGCAGCGTTGACAGCGCTTATAACACTGAAGCTTTCTTT